Listed here are 28 T cell receptor beta chains from one sample, sequenced in a study of cytomegalovirus exposure and HLA in healthy donors. The PCR made use of 60 Vbeta and 13 Jbeta primers. Repertoires were generated with immunoSEQ multiplex PCR, while TCRdb's copy carries only in-frame clones and drops some. The sample has 100,000 to 150,000 clones; more than 60% are singletons. Sequencing was performed on PBMCs. The source of these receptors is a woman aged 35 to 49 in good health and CMV-seropositive.

The chain employs TRBV19 and TRBJ1-1, with TRBD1 matching 8 bases. The germline gives CDR1 LNHDA, CDR2 SQIVND (reference sequence). The ends lost 7 bases at V and 0 bases at J; junction bases unmatched: 7. This CDR3 contains 15 residues. CDR3 DNA: TGTGCCAGTAATGGGGGACAGGTCATGAACACTGAAGCTTTCTTT. Its protein product is CASNGGQVMNTEAFF. Full variable domain (missing parts from reference TRBV19 and TRBJ1-1): DGGITQSPKYLFRKEGQNVTLSCEQNLNHDAMYWYRQDPGQGLRLIYYSQIVNDFQKGDIAEGYSVSREKKESFPLTVTSAQKNPTAFYLCASNGGQVMNTEAFFGQGTRLTVV.

This clone was counted only a few times. The chain joins TRBV5-4 to TRBJ2-7, with D perhaps TRBD2 (6 bases). This CDR3 is 16 amino acids long. The V and J ends lost 5 bases and 0 bases respectively, with 18 bases between them. CDR1 and CDR2 (germline): SGHNT, YYREEE (reference sequence). CDR3 sequence: CASSLGWGESSYEQYF. The CDR3 bases are TGTGCCAGCAGTCTTGGGTGGGGGGAGAGCTCCTACGAGCAGTACTTC. The full variable domain, completed using reference TRBV5-4 and TRBJ2-7, is ETGVTQSPTHLIKTRGQQVTLRCSSQSGHNTVSWYQQALGQGPQFIFQYYREEENGRGNFPPRFSGLQFPNYSSELNVNALELDDSALYLCASSLGWGESSYEQYFGPGTRLTVT.

V gene TRBV19 combines with J gene TRBJ2-1; 12 nucleotides line up with TRBD2. Germline CDR1 is LNHDA and CDR2 is SQIVND (reference sequence). The CDR3 extends over 16 amino acids. After removal of 6 bases from V and 7 bases from J, the junction contained 10 bases not matched to a gene. The CDR3 coding sequence is TGTGCCAGTAGCCACCTAGCGGGAGGGCCGAAGAATGAGCAGTTCTTC. Amino acid sequence: CASSHLAGGPKNEQFF.

The V gene is TRBV4-2, the J gene TRBJ1-2; 11 bases map to TRBD1. This CDR3 is built from 16 residues. Germline V CDR1 and CDR2: LGHNA, YNFKEQ. Losses at the gene ends were 1 base for V and 2 bases for J; bases not matched to a gene: 3. CDR3 residues: CASSQGRDRGNYGYTF. CDR3 nucleotide sequence: TGTGCCAGCAGCCAAGGCCGGGACAGGGGGAACTATGGCTACACCTTC.

V usage is TRBV5-6 and J usage is TRBJ2-7; a weak D match, TRBD2 (6 bases). The CDR3 covers 17 residues. Germline CDR1 is SGHDT and CDR2 is YYEEEE. Trimming shortened V by 2 bases and J by 2 bases, and 20 bases separated the two germline ends. The CDR3 reads CASSFGAGRRGAYEQYF. In nucleotides, the CDR3 is TGTGCCAGCAGCTTTGGGGCAGGGAGGCGCGGGGCCTACGAGCAGTACTTC.

This sequence joins TRBV5-5 and TRBJ1-5, with D possibly being TRBD1 (5 bases). Germline V lookup: CDR1 SGHKS, CDR2 YYEKEE (reference sequence). The CDR3 consists of 14 residues. Trimming took 0 bases from V and 4 from J, leaving 8 bases between them. The CDR3 sequence is CASSLVGGNQPQHF. The CDR3 nucleotides read TGTGCCAGCAGCTTGGTGGGGGGGAATCAGCCCCAGCATTTT.

This clone has only a few counts. This chain uses TRBV10-3 with TRBJ1-3; D gene uncertain. V dropped 4 bases and J dropped 2 bases, with 9 bases sitting between them. The CDR3 runs 14 residues. The germline V gene encodes CDR1 ENHRY and CDR2 SYGVKD. The CDR3 DNA is TGTGCCATCAGTGGTGAGGCAACTGGAAACACCATATATTTT. This translates into CAISGEATGNTIYF.

The rearrangement uses TRBV5-4 and TRBJ1-3, with D possibly matching TRBD1 (5 bases). V was clipped by 0 bases and J by 6 bases, with 7 bases between them. Germline lookup yields CDR1 SGHNT and CDR2 YYREEE (reference sequence). CDR3 length: 13 amino acids. The CDR3 loop is CASSLARENTIYF. The CDR3 DNA sequence: TGTGCCAGCAGCTTGGCCAGGGAAAACACCATATATTTT.

The chain carries TRBV1 and TRBJ1-1; TRBD1 was called by the table and not checked on the DNA. TRBV1 is a recognized pseudogene. The CDR3 runs 14 residues. The CDR3 protein is CTSSPGHRNTEAFF. CDR3 coding DNA: TGCACCAGCAGCCCAGGTCACCGGAACACTGAAGCTTTCTTT.

As to this clone: Other nucleotide sequences in the sample specify the same CDR3. The chain links TRBV18 to TRBJ1-2; D perhaps matches TRBD1 (5 bases). The germline CDR1 and CDR2 sequences are KGHSH and LQKENI. The CDR3 is 16 amino acids. The germline V and J ends were trimmed by 3 bases and 2 bases, with 16 bases remaining between them. This CDR3 reads CASSPSFAGLNYGYTF. The CDR3 DNA follows: TGTGCCAGCTCACCGTCGTTTGCAGGGCTAAACTATGGCTACACCTTC.

The chain is built from TRBV19 and TRBJ1-1, with D possibly matching TRBD1 (6 bases). Trimming pared 3 bases from V and 5 bases from J, leaving 13 bases between. Germline CDR1 and CDR2: LNHDA and SQIVND (reference sequence). The CDR3 consists of 14 residues. The CDR3 DNA is TGTGCCAGTAGTATGGCGGGGGCCCAGACTGAAGCTTTCTTT. Its protein is CASSMAGAQTEAFF.

CDR3 DNA: TGTGCCAGCGGTCTCACAGGAGATAGCAATCAGCCCCAGCATTTT. As protein: CASGLTGDSNQPQHF. The gene calls are TRBV6-5 and TRBJ1-5; weak D call: TRBD1 (5 bases). CDR3 length: 15 residues. V was clipped by 8 bases and J by 0 bases, with 14 bases between them. The germline CDR1 and CDR2 sequences are MNHEY and SVGAGI.

The chain recombines TRBV6-1 with TRBJ2-7; the match to TRBD1 covers 8 bases. Per germline, CDR1 MNHNS and CDR2 SASEGT. J was trimmed by 0 bases and V by 0 bases; bases with no gene match: 1. The CDR3 runs 15 residues. The chain's CDR3 is CASSEAGTGSYEQYF. The CDR3 DNA sequence: TGTGCCAGCAGTGAAGCCGGGACAGGCTCCTACGAGCAGTACTTC.

V is TRBV6-4 and J is TRBJ1-2, with D hard to call. CDR3 length: 13 amino acids. Deletions cut 0 bases from V and 4 bases from J, with 6 bases between. From germline, CDR1 is MRHNA and CDR2 SNTAGT. CDR3: CASSDSAGYGYTF. CDR3 nucleotides: TGTGCCAGCAGTGACTCGGCAGGCTATGGCTACACCTTC.

J is TRBJ1-1 and V is TRBV28, with D possibly being TRBD1 (5 bases). CDR1 MDHEN and CDR2 SYDVKM come from the germline V gene. Trimming took off 8 bases at V and 7 bases at J, with 17 bases between the two ends. The CDR3 consists of 13 residues. The CDR3 nucleotides are TGTGCCAGCGGAGCTCTAGGGGTGGGTGAAGCTTTCTTT. Its protein product is CASGALGVGEAFF.

The rearrangement uses TRBV29-1 and TRBJ2-3; perhaps TRBD2 as D (6 bases). CDR1 SQVTM and CDR2 ANQGSEA come from the germline V gene. The CDR3 has 16 residues. The V and J ends lost 7 bases and 4 bases respectively, with 24 bases between them. The DNA for the CDR3 is TGCAGCGGGGGACTCCCGGGGATAGTCCTACCAGATACGCAGTATTTT. Its translation: CSGGLPGIVLPDTQYF.

This chain links TRBV28 with TRBJ2-1, with a weak D call TRBD1 (5 bases). The CDR3 has 15 residues. Per the germline V gene, CDR1 is MDHEN and CDR2 is SYDVKM. Trimming took 5 bases from V and 4 from J, leaving 15 bases between them. The chain's CDR3 is CASSGPGPSYNEQFF. The DNA for the CDR3 is TGTGCCAGCAGTGGTCCAGGGCCCAGTTACAATGAGCAGTTCTTC.

The gene calls are TRBV7-2 and TRBJ1-4, with TRBD1 identical over 9 bases. V shed 5 bases, J shed 8 bases, and the junction held 9 bases outside the gene matches. The CDR3 has 15 residues. Germline V lookup: CDR1 SGHTA, CDR2 FQGNSA. The CDR3 DNA follows: TGTGCCAGCAGCACATCCGGGACAGGGAAGGAAAAACTGTTTTTT. Encoded protein: CASSTSGTGKEKLFF.

The chain couples TRBV9 to TRBJ1-2, with no clear D. The V gene lost 3 bases and the J gene lost 11 bases, with 14 bases spanning the gap. Looked up from germline, CDR1 is SGDLS and CDR2 is YYNGEE. CDR3 size: 12 residues. The CDR3 DNA is TGTGCCAGCAGCGCACACGGCGGGAGATACACCTTC. It codes for CASSAHGGRYTF.

This clone was detected only once. This chain connects TRBV10-1 to TRBJ2-7; 8 nucleotides agree with TRBD2. V gave up 7 bases and J gave up 5 bases; unmatched junction bases: 16. Germline CDR1 and CDR2: WNHNN and SYGVQD (reference sequence). The CDR3 is 16 amino acids. The CDR3 loop is CASILRHREGIDEQYF. The DNA of the CDR3 is TGCGCCAGCATTCTAAGACACCGGGAGGGGATCGACGAGCAGTACTTC.

V usage is TRBV29-1 and J usage is TRBJ2-1; the D gene is possibly TRBD2 (5 bases). V lost 0 bases to trimming and J lost 10 bases, with 7 bases between them. The CDR3 consists of 11 residues. CDR1 and CDR2 from the germline V gene are SQVTM and ANQGSEA. The CDR3 sequence: CSVEDGEEQFF. The CDR3 DNA is TGCAGCGTTGAAGACGGGGAGGAGCAGTTCTTC.

This sequence joins TRBV5-4 and TRBJ1-6; 8 bases are shared with TRBD1. Germline CDR1 reads SGHNT; CDR2 reads YYREEE (reference sequence). J lost 7 bases, V lost 4 bases, and 7 bases had no gene match. The CDR3 has 15 residues. The CDR3 bases are TGTGCCAGCAGCCCTGGGACAGGCGAAAATTCACCCCTCCACTTT. This encodes CASSPGTGENSPLHF. The full variable domain, with the rest looked up from reference TRBV5-4 and TRBJ1-6, is ETGVTQSPTHLIKTRGQQVTLRCSSQSGHNTVSWYQQALGQGPQFIFQYYREEENGRGNFPPRFSGLQFPNYSSELNVNALELDDSALYLCASSPGTGENSPLHFGNGTRLTVT.

Comments on this clone: Germline and junction disagree at one end, which may indicate a read error. CDR3 DNA sequence: TGTGCCAGCAGCACCGGACAGGGCATCCTCGGGTACGACTTC. Amino acids: CASSTGQGILGYDF. The rearrangement joins TRBV9 to TRBJ1-2, with 8 bases aligning to TRBD1. Germline CDR1 and CDR2: SGDLS and YYNGEE. The CDR3 contains 14 residues.

The J gene is TRBJ1-1, the V gene TRBV6-6; the D is unclear. Between the trimmed V and J ends, which lost 2 bases and 2 bases, there was a span of 9 bases. CDR3 length equals 14 residues. The V gene's germline CDR1 is MNHNY and CDR2 SVGAGI (reference sequence). CDR3 nucleotide sequence: TGTGCCAGCAGTTACAACCGGGGAAACACTGAAGCTTTCTTT. The encoded protein is CASSYNRGNTEAFF.

Sample share makes this clone medium-sized (0.01 to 0.1%). The chain joins TRBV6-1 to TRBJ2-7; the match to TRBD1 covers 12 bases. Germline CDR1 is MNHNS and CDR2 is SASEGT. Trimming at V came to 8 bases and at J to 1 base, leaving 6 bases not matched to a gene. CDR3 length: 15 amino acids. CDR3 nucleotide sequence: TGTGCCAGCGACGTGGGACAGGGGGCTTCCTACGAGCAGTACTTC. Protein sequence: CASDVGQGASYEQYF.

V usage is TRBV5-4 and J usage is TRBJ1-2; D is unresolved. The germline V and J ends were trimmed by 4 bases and 0 bases, with 13 bases remaining between them. This CDR3 contains 15 residues. CDR1 is SGHNT and CDR2 is YYREEE in the germline V gene (reference sequence). The CDR3 loop is CASSRPSTANYGYTF. Here the CDR3 DNA reads TGTGCCAGCAGCCGACCTTCGACTGCTAACTATGGCTACACCTTC.

This chain uses TRBV11-2 with TRBJ1-1; D ambiguous. The CDR3 loop spans 14 amino acids. The germline CDR1 and CDR2 sequences are SGHAT and FQNNGV. Trimming left V 5 bases short and J 1 base short, with 11 bases between. The CDR3 protein is CASSPPVGNTEAFF. CDR3 coding DNA: TGTGCCAGCAGCCCACCCGTCGGGAACACTGAAGCTTTCTTT.

This rearrangement joins TRBV30 to TRBJ1-4, with TRBD1 identical over 9 bases. V trimming: 5 bases; J trimming: 3 bases; junction bases outside the gene matches: 7. The CDR3 is made up of 15 amino acids. Germline values: CDR1 GTSNPN, CDR2 SVGIG (reference sequence). The CDR3 DNA is TGTGCCTGGGCACACAGGGGGCTGGCTAATGAAAAACTGTTTTTT. It translates to CAWAHRGLANEKLFF. Using reference TRBV30 and TRBJ1-4 for the parts outside the CDR3, the full variable domain is SQTIHQWPATLVQPVGSPLSLECTVEGTSNPNLYWYRQAAGRGLQLLFYSVGIGQISSEVPQNLSASRPQDRQFILSSKKLLLSDSGFYLCAWAHRGLANEKLFFGSGTQLSVL.